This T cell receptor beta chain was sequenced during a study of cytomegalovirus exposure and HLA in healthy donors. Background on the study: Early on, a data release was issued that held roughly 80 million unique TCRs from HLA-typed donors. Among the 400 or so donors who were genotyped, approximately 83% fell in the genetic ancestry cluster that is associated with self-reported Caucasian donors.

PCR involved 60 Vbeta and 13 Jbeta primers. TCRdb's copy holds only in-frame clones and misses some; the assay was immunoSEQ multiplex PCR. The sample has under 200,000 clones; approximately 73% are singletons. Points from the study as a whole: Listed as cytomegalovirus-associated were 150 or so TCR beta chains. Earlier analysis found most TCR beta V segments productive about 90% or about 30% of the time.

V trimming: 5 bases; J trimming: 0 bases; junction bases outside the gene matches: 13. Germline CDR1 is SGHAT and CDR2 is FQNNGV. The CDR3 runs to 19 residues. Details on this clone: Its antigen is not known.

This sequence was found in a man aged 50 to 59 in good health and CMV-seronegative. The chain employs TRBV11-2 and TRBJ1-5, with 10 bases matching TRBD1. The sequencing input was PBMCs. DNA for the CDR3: TGTGCCAGCAGCAGCGGACAGGGGGTACCATCTTATAGCAATCAGCCCCAGCATTTT. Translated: CASSSGQGVPSYSNQPQHF.